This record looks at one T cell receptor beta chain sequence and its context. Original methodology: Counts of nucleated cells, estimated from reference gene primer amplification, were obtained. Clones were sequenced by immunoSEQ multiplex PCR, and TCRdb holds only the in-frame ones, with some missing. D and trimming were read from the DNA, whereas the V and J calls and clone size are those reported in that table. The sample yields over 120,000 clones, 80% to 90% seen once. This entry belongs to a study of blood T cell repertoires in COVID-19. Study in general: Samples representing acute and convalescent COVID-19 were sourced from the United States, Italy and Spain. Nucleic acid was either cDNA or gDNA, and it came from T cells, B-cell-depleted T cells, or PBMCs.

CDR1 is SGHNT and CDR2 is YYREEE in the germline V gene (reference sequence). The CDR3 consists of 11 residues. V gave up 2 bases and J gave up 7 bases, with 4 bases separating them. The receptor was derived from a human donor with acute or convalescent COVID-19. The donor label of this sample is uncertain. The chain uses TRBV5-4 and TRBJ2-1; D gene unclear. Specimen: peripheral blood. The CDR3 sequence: CASSFQNEQFF. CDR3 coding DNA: TGTGCCAGCAGCTTTCAGAATGAGCAGTTCTTC.